Below are 28 T cell receptor beta chains sequenced from a single sample in a study of shared clonotypes between healthy human individuals. The naive CD8 fraction comprised CD45RO-negative cells positively selected for CCR7 and excluded terminally differentiated effector memory CD45RA+ cells. Profiled with immunoSEQ multiplex PCR; TCRdb holds only in-frame clones, not every one. The sample holds over 750,000 clones, 96% seen once. Sequences were obtained from naive CD8+ T cells sorted from blood. Receptor source: a man under 40 in good health.

The CDR3 reads CASSQDSRIEPPYEQYF. In DNA form, the CDR3 reads TGCGCCAGCAGCCAAGATTCCCGGATTGAACCTCCCTACGAGCAGTACTTC. The chain uses TRBV4-1 and TRBJ2-7, with D unresolved. V dropped 0 bases and J dropped 2 bases, with 17 bases sitting between them. Germline values: CDR1 MGHRA, CDR2 YSYEKL. The CDR3 sequence is 17 residues long.

This clone is a singleton in its sample. One end of the junction is discordant with germline, which a read error may explain. Other DNA sequences in this sample translate to the same CDR3. The chain employs TRBV2 and TRBJ2-1; no definite D call. The CDR3 covers 11 residues. CDR1 and CDR2 (germline): SNHLY, FYNNEI. This chain's CDR3 is CASSEVYEQFF. As DNA, the CDR3 is TGTGCCAGTAGTGAAGTTTATGAGCAGTTCTTC.

The chain carries TRBV6-5 and TRBJ2-3; the D gene could be TRBD1 or TRBD2 (6 bases each). Germline assignment: CDR1 MNHEY and CDR2 SVGAGI. This CDR3 region has 15 residues. The ends were cut back, 2 bases at V and 0 bases at J, with 9 bases in the middle. The CDR3 reads CASSYTGASTDTQYF. The CDR3 bases are TGTGCCAGCAGTTACACGGGGGCTAGCACAGATACGCAGTATTTT.

The chain joins TRBV7-9 to TRBJ2-1, with unresolved D. CDR1 SEHNR and CDR2 FQNEAQ come from the germline V gene (reference sequence). This CDR3 contains 16 residues. Trimming shortened V by 1 base and J by 5 bases, and 15 bases separated the two germline ends. CDR3 bases: TGTGCCAGCAGCTTAGTGGGCGGAAACCCGGACAATGAGCAGTTCTTC. It specifies CASSLVGGNPDNEQFF.

The chain employs TRBV6-5 and TRBJ1-3, with D unresolved. Germline values: CDR1 MNHEY, CDR2 SVGAGI. The V gene lost 0 bases and the J gene lost 0 bases, with 9 bases spanning the gap. The CDR3 is made up of 16 amino acids. The CDR3 DNA follows: TGTGCCAGCAGTTACTCGAACGCCTACTCTGGAAACACCATATATTTT. Protein product: CASSYSNAYSGNTIYF.

The rearrangement links TRBV11-2 to TRBJ2-1; 11 nucleotides match TRBD2. V shed 2 bases, J shed 6 bases, and the junction held 12 bases outside the gene matches. The V gene's germline CDR1 is SGHAT and CDR2 FQNNGV. The CDR3 sequence is 18 residues long. The CDR3 nucleotides are TGTGCCAGCAGCTTAATAGCGGGAGGGCGCCTTAGCCGCAATGAGCAGTTCTTC. Its protein product is CASSLIAGGRLSRNEQFF.

The CDR3 here is CATQDEFLRDEQYF. Here the CDR3 DNA reads TGTGCCACCCAAGATGAATTTTTACGGGACGAGCAGTACTTC. The rearrangement uses TRBV7-8 and TRBJ2-7; D not resolved. The germline gives CDR1 SGHVS, CDR2 FQNEAQ. V dropped 10 bases and J dropped 5 bases, with 21 bases sitting between them. The CDR3 totals 14 residues.

The genes are TRBV7-9 and TRBJ2-7; a possible D gene is TRBD1 (5 bases). V was pared by 6 bases and J by 4 bases, with 22 bases between. The CDR3 is made up of 16 amino acids. CDR1 and CDR2 (germline): SEHNR, FQNEAQ (reference sequence). The CDR3 protein is CASSHLTGTTAYEQYF. The CDR3 bases are TGTGCCAGCAGTCATTTAACGGGTACGACAGCTTACGAGCAGTACTTC.

The rearrangement joins TRBV2 to TRBJ2-1; D may be TRBD2 (6 bases). CDR3 length equals 15 residues. In germline, CDR1 is SNHLY, CDR2 FYNNEI. The germline V and J ends were trimmed by 3 bases and 3 bases, with 12 bases remaining between them. For the CDR3, the DNA is TGTGCCAGCAGTGACTCAGCGGGCAACTACAATGAGCAGTTCTTC. This gives the protein CASSDSAGNYNEQFF.

The J gene is TRBJ2-5, the V gene TRBV9, with TRBD2 as a possible D gene (5 bases). Per the germline V gene, CDR1 is SGDLS and CDR2 is YYNGEE. The CDR3 has 16 residues. Trimming removed 0 bases at V and 2 bases at J, with 14 bases between. CDR3 nucleotides: TGTGCCAGCAGCGTAGCGGAAGAGGGCGATCAAGAGACCCAGTACTTC. Residues: CASSVAEEGDQETQYF. The full variable domain, rest sourced from reference TRBV9 and TRBJ2-5, is DSGVTQTPKHLITATGQRVTLRCSPRSGDLSVYWYQQSLDQGLQFLIQYYNGEERAKGNILERFSAQQFPDLHSELNLSSLELGDSALYFCASSVAEEGDQETQYFGPGTRLLVL.

Notes on this clone: Other DNA sequences in the same sample also yield this CDR3. The chain couples TRBV7-6 to TRBJ2-7; D not resolved. V was cut by 1 base and J by 0 bases, with 7 bases left in between. The CDR3 is 14 amino acids. The V gene's germline CDR1 is SGHVS and CDR2 FNYEAQ. The CDR3, as DNA: TGTGCCAGCAGCTTAGGTAGTGGCTCCTACGAGCAGTACTTC. This gives the protein CASSLGSGSYEQYF.

V usage is TRBV7-9 and J usage is TRBJ1-5; no firm D call. V lost 1 base and J 3 bases, leaving 10 bases between the germline ends. The CDR3 is 15 amino acids. Germline V gene lookup returns CDR1 SEHNR and CDR2 FQNEAQ (reference sequence). CDR3 amino acids: CASSLGGPYNQPQHF. The DNA for the CDR3 is TGTGCCAGCAGCTTAGGTGGGCCCTACAATCAGCCCCAGCATTTT.

This clone was counted once. The chain recombines TRBV7-3 with TRBJ2-7, with D maybe TRBD2 (5 bases). Trimming removed 2 bases from V and 3 bases from J, with 14 bases in between. Per the germline V gene, CDR1 is SGHTA and CDR2 is FQGTGA. The CDR3 length is 15 residues. The CDR3 DNA is TGTGCCAGCAGCTTATATTTGGGAGAGGGCTACGAGCAGTACTTC. Amino acid sequence: CASSLYLGEGYEQYF.

The V gene is TRBV10-3, the J gene TRBJ2-1; TRBD2 agrees at 8 bases. CDR3 length equals 15 residues. CDR1 and CDR2 (germline): ENHRY, SYGVKD. After removal of 2 bases from V and 2 bases from J, the junction contained 2 bases not matched to a gene. CDR3 protein: CAISETGGTYNEQFF. The CDR3 region has the DNA TGTGCCATCAGTGAGACGGGGGGGACCTACAATGAGCAGTTCTTC.

V is TRBV29-1 and J is TRBJ1-3, with 7 bases identical to TRBD1. The CDR3 loop spans 13 amino acids. CDR1 is SQVTM, CDR2 ANQGSEA, per germline. V trimming: 7 bases; J trimming: 2 bases; junction bases outside the gene matches: 5. The CDR3 protein is CSASTGAGNTIYF. CDR3 in DNA: TGCAGCGCCTCTACAGGGGCTGGAAACACCATATATTTT. Variable domain in full (rest from reference TRBV29-1 and TRBJ1-3): SAVISQKPSRDICQRGTSLTIQCQVDSQVTMMFWYRQQPGQSLTLIATANQGSEATYESGFVIDKFPISRPNLTFSTLTVSNMSPEDSSIYLCSASTGAGNTIYFGEGSWLTVV.

The CDR3 DNA reads TGTGCCAGCAGTTTCTCCCTAGCGGGAGGAGTAACCTACGAGCAGTACTTC. Amino acid sequence: CASSFSLAGGVTYEQYF. The chain has TRBV27 and TRBJ2-7; 11 nucleotides align to TRBD2. With V trimmed by 3 bases and J by 2 bases, 9 bases remained unmatched. The CDR3 is 17 residues long. CDR1 MNHEY and CDR2 SMNVEV come from the germline V gene (reference sequence).

The gene calls are TRBV7-9 and TRBJ2-7; 12 bases map to TRBD2. CDR1 is SEHNR and CDR2 is FQNEAQ in the germline V gene (reference sequence). CDR3 size: 16 residues. The trim removed 6 bases at V and 3 bases at J, leaving 9 bases unmatched. The CDR3 nucleotides read TGTGCCAGCAGTCCCTCAGGACTAGCGGGAATCTACGAGCAGTACTTC. Translated, it gives CASSPSGLAGIYEQYF.

This chain joins TRBV27 and TRBJ2-7; 8 bases fit TRBD2. Trimming at V came to 1 base and at J to 7 bases, leaving 12 bases not matched to a gene. This CDR3 contains 16 residues. Germline assignment: CDR1 MNHEY and CDR2 SMNVEV (reference sequence). As DNA, the CDR3 is TGTGCCAGCAGTTTATTGTCGGGACTAGGTTCCGGAGAGCAGTACTTC. It is translated as CASSLLSGLGSGEQYF.

V usage is TRBV7-9 and J usage is TRBJ1-1; no definite D call. With 1 base removed from V and 7 bases from J, the gap between germline ends came to 16 bases. CDR1 is SEHNR, CDR2 FQNEAQ, per germline (reference sequence). The CDR3 is 15 amino acids. The CDR3 is CASSLEGRGRVEAFF. CDR3 DNA sequence: TGTGCCAGCAGCTTAGAGGGCCGTGGAAGGGTTGAAGCTTTCTTT.

The chain couples TRBV15 to TRBJ2-1, with D unresolved. The CDR3 consists of 12 residues. V dropped 2 bases and J dropped 6 bases, with 5 bases sitting between them. Germline CDR1 and CDR2: LNHNV and YYDKDF (reference sequence). The CDR3 DNA follows: TGTGCCACCAGCAGACGAGGCAATGAGCAGTTCTTC. Translation gives CATSRRGNEQFF.

This sequence joins TRBV27 and TRBJ2-1; D perhaps matches TRBD1 (6 bases). V was shortened by 5 bases and J by 9 bases, with 14 bases between the two germline ends. The germline gives CDR1 MNHEY, CDR2 SMNVEV (reference sequence). CDR3 length: 13 residues. The DNA of the CDR3 is TGTGCCAGCAGTATTTACAGGGATGGTGAGCAGTTCTTC. Residues: CASSIYRDGEQFF.

The gene calls are TRBV7-2 and TRBJ1-5; no clear D gene. Germline V gene data show CDR1 as SGHTA and CDR2 as FQGNSA. This CDR3 is built from 14 residues. Trimming cost V 1 base and J 9 bases, with 13 bases left between them. The CDR3 DNA reads as TGTGCCAGCAGCTTAGAAGCCAGCCTACGGCCCCAGCATTTT. Translation gives CASSLEASLRPQHF. The entire variable domain, with the rest obtained from reference TRBV7-2 and TRBJ1-5, is as follows: GAGVSQSPSNKVTEKGKDVELRCDPISGHTALYWYRQSLGQGLEFLIYFQGNSAPDKSGLPSDRFSAERTGGSVSTLTIQRTQQEDSAVYLCASSLEASLRPQHFGDGTRLSIL.

The rearrangement links TRBV7-9 to TRBJ2-7; D call uncertain. Looked up from germline, CDR1 is SEHNR and CDR2 is FQNEAQ (reference sequence). V was trimmed by 6 bases and J by 2 bases, leaving 20 bases between them. The CDR3 totals 16 residues. CDR3 amino acids: CASRPPVAQAPYEQYF. The DNA for the CDR3 is TGTGCCAGCAGGCCCCCCGTAGCTCAGGCCCCCTACGAGCAGTACTTC. The variable domain in full, with the rest retrieved from reference TRBV7-9 and TRBJ2-7, is DTGVSQNPRHKITKRGQNVTFRCDPISEHNRLYWYRQTLGQGPEFLTYFQNEAQLEKSRLLSDRFSAERPKGSFSTLEIQRTEQGDSAMYLCASRPPVAQAPYEQYFGPGTRLTVT.

In the case of this clone: Other nucleotide sequences in the sample specify the same CDR3. The CDR3 spells CAWSPTSYEQYF. The DNA for the CDR3 is TGTGCCTGGAGCCCTACTAGTTACGAGCAGTACTTC. The V gene is TRBV30, the J gene TRBJ2-7; D may be TRBD2 (5 bases). Deletions cut 3 bases from V and 4 bases from J, with 10 bases between. This CDR3 region has 12 residues. Germline-derived CDR1 and CDR2 are GTSNPN and SVGIG (reference sequence).

This sequence joins TRBV7-2 and TRBJ2-5; 10 bases line up with TRBD2. Looked up from germline, CDR1 is SGHTA and CDR2 is FQGNSA. The CDR3 is 16 amino acids. V lost 3 bases to trimming and J lost 5 bases; unmatched junction nucleotides: 9. The CDR3 coding sequence is TGTGCCAGCAGCTTCGCTCTAGCGGGAGCCGGGGAGACCCAGTACTTC. This codes for CASSFALAGAGETQYF.

CDR3 protein: CASSPLREGGYEQYF. The DNA for the CDR3 is TGTGCCAGCAGTCCCCTGCGGGAGGGCGGGTACGAGCAGTACTTC. This chain joins TRBV28 and TRBJ2-7, with TRBD2 matching 9 bases. With 5 bases clipped from V and 4 bases from J, the junction kept 9 bases outside the gene matches. The CDR3 length is 15 residues. Germline-derived CDR1 and CDR2 are MDHEN and SYDVKM.

This chain links TRBV6-5 with TRBJ2-7; D might be TRBD2 (6 bases). Per germline, CDR1 MNHEY and CDR2 SVGAGI. The CDR3 has 13 amino acids. The V and J ends lost 6 bases and 0 bases respectively, with 9 bases between them. DNA of the CDR3: TGTGCCAGCAGCGTCGGGAGCTCCTACGAGCAGTACTTC. Its protein product is CASSVGSSYEQYF.

This chain connects TRBV7-9 to TRBJ2-7; TRBD1 is a possible D gene (6 bases). Trimming stripped 4 bases from V and 6 bases from J, with 22 bases between. CDR1 is SEHNR and CDR2 is FQNEAQ in the germline V gene (reference sequence). This CDR3 has 16 residues. The CDR3 sequence: CASSSRDTSSVGEQYF. As DNA, the CDR3 is TGTGCCAGCAGCTCCCGGGACACCTCTTCAGTAGGCGAGCAGTACTTC.